Reported below is one T cell receptor (beta chain). Its antigen is unknown. The data are from a study of memory CD4+ T cells and cytomegalovirus serostatus. Study at large: Of the healthy Belgian adults, eight or nine were CMV seropositive and approximately 24 seronegative. Findings of the study overall: About two fifths of the roughly 150 known CMV-associated TCRbeta sequences appeared in CD4+ memory.

Per the authors' pipeline: Out-of-frame sequences were removed, leaving some 2 million distinct TCRbeta sequences. The table came from immunoSEQ multiplex PCR; TCRdb's copy has only in-frame clones and leaves some out. V, J and clone size are those of that table, while D and trimming were read from the DNA. The table records 50,000 or so clones, 70% to 80% of them present only once. CDR3 length equals 13 residues. V was cut by 6 bases and J by 4 bases, with 12 bases left in between. Germline assignment: CDR1 SNHLY and CDR2 FYNNEI. The sort gate was single viable CD3+CD4+CD8-CD45RO+ cells for memory CD4+ T cells.

Material for sequencing was memory CD4+ T cells from blood. The chain has TRBV2 and TRBJ1-2; D is unresolved. This receptor was obtained from an adult in good health and CMV-seronegative. In DNA form, the CDR3 reads TGTGCCAGCAGCCGCGATCCCTTCTATGGCTACACCTTC. Translated, it gives CASSRDPFYGYTF.